The entry below gives a single TCR beta chain sequence along with its context. The data were taken from a study of blood T cell repertoires in COVID-19. TCRdb keeps only in-frame clones here, not all; method: immunoSEQ multiplex PCR. Found here are 150,000 to 200,000 clones, over 75% of them singletons; the top ten hold roughly 13%. V was clipped by 11 bases and J by 4 bases, with 11 bases between them. This CDR3 spans 12 amino acids. The germline CDR1 and CDR2 sequences are MDHEN and SYDVKM. Material: peripheral blood. This receptor was identified in a man in his fifties or sixties who had recovered from COVID-19. This chain links TRBV28 with TRBJ2-2, with D unclear. The CDR3 nucleotides read TGTGCCGCTGAAACGGGCACCGGGGAGCTGTTTTTT. Translated: CAAETGTGELFF. Drawing the rest from reference TRBV28 and TRBJ2-2, the complete variable domain is DVKVTQSSRYLVKRTGEKVFLECVQDMDHENMFWYRQDPGLGLRLIYFSYDVKMKEKGDIPEGYSVSREKKERFSLILESASTNQTSMYLCAAETGTGELFFGEGSRLTVL.